This T cell receptor beta chain is drawn from a study of CD8 T cells in Susac syndrome. This CDR3 is 14 amino acids long. Trimming removed 1 base from V and 3 bases from J, with 9 bases in between. The V gene's germline CDR1 is SGHDN and CDR2 FVKESK. Reverse transcription used roughly 0.45 to 1 ug RNA and random hexamers. TCRdb re-called the immunoSEQ multiplex PCR reads with MiXCR, one entry per CDR3 protein. The data contain about 84,000 distinct CDR3 sequences, roughly 91% of them singletons. Sequences were obtained from CD8+ T cells from PBMCs. This chain joins TRBV14 and TRBJ1-1; D call uncertain. This TCR was recovered from a human donor in good health. CDR3 nucleotides: TGTGCCAGCAGCCAAGTCGGACTGTACACTGAAGCTTTCTTT. Protein: CASSQVGLYTEAFF.